Each of the 9 T cell receptor beta chains below was sequenced from the same sample in a study of T cell clonotyping in hematopoietic cell transplantation. Time point here: recipient sample about 28 days before transplant, after cytoreduction. The repertoire was sequenced with immunoSEQ multiplex PCR; TCRdb's copy has only in-frame clones and lacks some. This table holds tens of thousands of clones, about nine tenths found once. Sequences were derived from peripheral blood mononuclear cells, sampled before stem cell transplant. All receptors derive from a man in his fifties or sixties with biphenotypic leukemia. Some clones in this sample may be carry-over from other donors' samples.

This clone was recorded once. The V gene is TRBV4-2, the J gene TRBJ1-2; D is undetermined. The germline V gene encodes CDR1 LGHNA and CDR2 YNFKEQ. CDR3 length equals 16 residues. V was shortened by 0 bases and J by 0 bases, with 11 bases between the two germline ends. This chain's CDR3 is CASSQEVSGTNYGYTF. The CDR3 DNA reads TGTGCCAGCAGCCAAGAAGTCTCGGGAACTAACTATGGCTACACCTTC.

This chain links TRBV7-9 with TRBJ2-2; D gene unclear. V was clipped by 1 base and J by 0 bases, with 9 bases between them. Germline-derived CDR1 and CDR2 are SEHNR and FQNEAQ (reference sequence). This CDR3 is built from 16 residues. In DNA form, the CDR3 reads TGTGCCAGCAGCTTAGATTCTACAGCGAACACCGGGGAGCTGTTTTTT. Residues: CASSLDSTANTGELFF.

V is TRBV11-2 and J is TRBJ1-1; tentatively, D is TRBD1 (6 bases). V lost 5 bases to trimming and J lost 3 bases, with 16 bases between them. The CDR3 has 15 residues. The germline CDR1 and CDR2 sequences are SGHAT and FQNNGV. The CDR3 protein is CASSPGQGTHTEAFF. The CDR3 DNA is TGTGCCAGCAGCCCTGGGCAGGGGACGCACACTGAAGCTTTCTTT.

This chain connects TRBV5-6 to TRBJ1-4; TRBD1 aligns across 7 bases. Trimming at V came to 4 bases and at J to 3 bases, leaving 15 bases not matched to a gene. This CDR3 has 18 amino acids. The germline V gene has CDR1 SGHDT and CDR2 YYEEEE. The CDR3 protein is CASSALTGEGAPNEKLFF. The CDR3 region has the DNA TGTGCCAGCAGCGCCCTCACAGGGGAAGGAGCCCCTAATGAAAAACTGTTTTTT.

The chain employs TRBV19 and TRBJ2-3; D unresolved. V lost 3 bases and J 4 bases, leaving 8 bases between the germline ends. Germline CDR1 is LNHDA and CDR2 is SQIVND (reference sequence). CDR3 length equals 13 residues. CDR3 DNA: TGTGCCAGTAGTATGAGTCTCGCAGATACGCAGTATTTT. It specifies CASSMSLADTQYF.

The rearrangement links TRBV6-7 to TRBJ1-2; D is uncertain. TRBV6-7 is flagged as an ORF with uncertain function. V was cut by 7 bases and J by 4 bases, with 10 bases left in between. This CDR3 is 12 amino acids long. CDR3 region: CASTRRIYGYTF. The DNA of the CDR3 is TGTGCCAGCACCCGCAGAATCTATGGCTACACCTTC.

A few counts support this clone. The V and J genes are TRBV27 and TRBJ1-1; D perhaps matches TRBD1 (5 bases). CDR1 is MNHEY, CDR2 SMNVEV, per germline (reference sequence). The CDR3 extends over 15 amino acids. Trimming stripped 2 bases from V and 0 bases from J, with 10 bases between. CDR3 DNA: TGTGCCAGCAGTTTAGCGACAGATATGAACACTGAAGCTTTCTTT. Its translation is CASSLATDMNTEAFF.

The chain is built from TRBV19 and TRBJ2-2; D may be TRBD1 or TRBD2 (5 bases each). Trimming took 5 bases from V and 4 from J, leaving 14 bases between them. The germline V gene has CDR1 LNHDA and CDR2 SQIVND (reference sequence). There are 15 residues in the CDR3. The CDR3, as DNA: TGTGCCAGTAGTCCGGGAAGGGGCCGCACCGGGGAGCTGTTTTTT. Its translation: CASSPGRGRTGELFF.

The J gene is TRBJ1-1, the V gene TRBV6-5; possibly TRBD1 for D (6 bases). This CDR3 spans 14 amino acids. The V end lost 0 bases, the J end lost 5 bases, and 10 bases lay between the germline ends. CDR1 and CDR2 (germline): MNHEY, SVGAGI. For the CDR3, the DNA is TGTGCCAGCAGTTACTCGAGGGGGGGAACTGAAGCTTTCTTT. This translates into CASSYSRGGTEAFF.